The subject of this entry is one T cell receptor beta chain. The CDR3 sequence is 14 residues long. Germline CDR1 and CDR2: MDHEN and SYDVKM. V shed 5 bases and J 7 bases; nucleotides not matched to a gene: 7. This sample stems from a study of patients and donors after allogeneic stem cell transplantation. Using its own MiXCR run on the RT-PCR reads, TCRdb lists one record per CDR3 protein. The table shows roughly 190,000 distinct CDR3 sequences, with 41% occurring only once. This receptor was taken from a human donor who was either an allogeneic HSCT recipient or a stem cell or donor lymphocyte infusion donor (not recorded which). It is not recorded whose cells these are; they may come from a transplant donor. This chain joins TRBV28 and TRBJ2-1; TRBD2 matches 8 bases. The material sequenced was blood, either unsorted or a sorted T cell fraction (not recorded which). DNA of the CDR3: TGTGCCAGCAGTATTAGCGGGAAAAGGAATGAGCAGTTCTTC. This gives the protein CASSISGKRNEQFF.